The clone carrying this T cell receptor (beta chain) occurred many times. The germline V gene has CDR1 LNHNV and CDR2 YYDKDF (reference sequence). V lost 5 bases and J lost 7, with 13 bases in between. The CDR3 consists of 13 residues. This sample was taken from a study of read filtering for tumor transcriptome and immune sequencing. This library used around 0.4 ug RNA and molecular barcoded adaptors spanning alpha/delta and beta/gamma chains. TCRdb analysed the reads with MiXCR anew, one entry per CDR3 protein. The sample shows roughly 90,000 distinct CDR3 sequences, around a fifth of them seen only once.

This receptor was obtained from a donor at least 40 years old with multiple myeloma. Sequencing was performed on a population of CD138-negative cells sorted from bone marrow. The genes are TRBV15 and TRBJ2-3; D unclear. The CDR3 DNA reads TGTGCCACCAGCGGTCCGGACCCAAATACGCAGTATTTT. Translation gives CATSGPDPNTQYF.